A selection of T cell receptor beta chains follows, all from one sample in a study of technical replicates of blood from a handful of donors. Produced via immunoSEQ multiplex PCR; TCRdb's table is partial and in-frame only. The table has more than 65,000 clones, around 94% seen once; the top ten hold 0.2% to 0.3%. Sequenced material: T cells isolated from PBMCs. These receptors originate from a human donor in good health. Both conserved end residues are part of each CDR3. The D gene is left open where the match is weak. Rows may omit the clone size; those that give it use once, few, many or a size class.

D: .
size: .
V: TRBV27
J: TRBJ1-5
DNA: TGTGCCAGCAGTTTCAGGGGTCAGCCCCAGCATTTT
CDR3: CASSFRGQPQHF

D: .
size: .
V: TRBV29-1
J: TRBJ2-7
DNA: TGCAGCGTTGTGGACAGTACCTACGAGCAGTACTTC
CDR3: CSVVDSTYEQYF

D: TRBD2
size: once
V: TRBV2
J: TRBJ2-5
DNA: TGTGCCAGCCAAGCTAGCGGGAGCCAGGAGACCCAGTACTTC
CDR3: CASQASGSQETQYF

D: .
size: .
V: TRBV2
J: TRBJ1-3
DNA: TGTGCCAGTGCAGAGGGATCCGGAAACACCATATATTTT
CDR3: CASAEGSGNTIYF

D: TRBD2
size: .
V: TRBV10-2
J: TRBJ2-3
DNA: TGCGCCAGCAGTGGAAGGGCGGGGGGAAACACAGATACGCAGTATTTT
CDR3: CASSGRAGGNTDTQYF

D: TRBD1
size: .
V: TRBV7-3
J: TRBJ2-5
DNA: TGTGCCAGCAGCGCGGACAGGTGGCAAGAGACCCAGTACTTC
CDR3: CASSADRWQETQYF

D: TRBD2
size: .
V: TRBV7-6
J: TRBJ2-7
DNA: TGTGCCAGCAGCTTGAGGACTAGCGGGGGGGACAGCTCCTACGAGCAGTACTTC
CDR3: CASSLRTSGGDSSYEQYF

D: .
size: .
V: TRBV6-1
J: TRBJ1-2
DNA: TGTGCCAGCAGTGAAGCGCTACAGCACGGCTATGGCTACACCTTC
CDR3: CASSEALQHGYGYTF

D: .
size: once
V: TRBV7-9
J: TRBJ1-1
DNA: TGTGCCAGCAGCTTAGAACTTTTTTCTGCTGAAGCTTTCTTT
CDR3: CASSLELFSAEAFF

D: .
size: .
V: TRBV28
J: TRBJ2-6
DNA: TGTGCCAGCAAAGGGGGAATATCTGGGGCCAACGTCCTGACTTTC
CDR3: CASKGGISGANVLTF

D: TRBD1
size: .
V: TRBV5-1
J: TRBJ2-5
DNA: TGCGCCAGCAGCTCTGGGACAGGGGAGGAGACCCAGTACTTC
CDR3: CASSSGTGEETQYF

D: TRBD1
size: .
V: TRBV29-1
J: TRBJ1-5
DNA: TGCAGCGTTGCCAGGGGGAGCAATCAGCCCCAGCATTTT
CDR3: CSVARGSNQPQHF

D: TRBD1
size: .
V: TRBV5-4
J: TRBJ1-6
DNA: TGTGCCAGCAGCTTGGACAGGGGGGATTCACCCCTCCACTTT
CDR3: CASSLDRGDSPLHF

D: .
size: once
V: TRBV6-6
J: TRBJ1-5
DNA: TGTGCCAGCAGTGGACAGCCGATGAATCAGCCCCAGCATTTT
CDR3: CASSGQPMNQPQHF

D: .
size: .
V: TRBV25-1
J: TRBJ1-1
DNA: TGTGCCAGCAGTGGGATGCGAGGGGGTGATACTGAAGCTTTCTTT
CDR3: CASSGMRGGDTEAFF

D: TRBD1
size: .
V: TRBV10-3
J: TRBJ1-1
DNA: TGTGCCATCAGTGCCAGACAGGGGCCGAACACTGAAGCTTTCTTT
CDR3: CAISARQGPNTEAFF

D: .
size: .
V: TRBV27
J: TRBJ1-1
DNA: TGTGCCAGCAGTACCCAGAGATCGGACAGTGGGGCCACTGAAGCTTTCTTT
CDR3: CASSTQRSDSGATEAFF

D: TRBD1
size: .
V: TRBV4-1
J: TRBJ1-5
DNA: TGCGCCAGCAGTCTCGGACAGGGGCCGCGTAATCAGCCCCAGCATTTT
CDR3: CASSLGQGPRNQPQHF

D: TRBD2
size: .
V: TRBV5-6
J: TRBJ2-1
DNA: TGTGCCAGCAGCTTAGCGGGGGGGAATGAGCAGTTCTTC
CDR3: CASSLAGGNEQFF

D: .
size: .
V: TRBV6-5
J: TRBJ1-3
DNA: TGTGCCAGCAGTTCCGGGGGAAACACCATATATTTT
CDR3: CASSSGGNTIYF

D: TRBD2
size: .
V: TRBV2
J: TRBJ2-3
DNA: TGTGCCAGCAGTGAACAGCGGGGGAGAACAGATACGCAGTATTTT
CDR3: CASSEQRGRTDTQYF

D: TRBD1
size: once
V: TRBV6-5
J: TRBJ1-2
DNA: TGTGCCAGCAGTTACTCCACAGGGGGCGGCGACTATGGCTACACCTTC
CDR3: CASSYSTGGGDYGYTF

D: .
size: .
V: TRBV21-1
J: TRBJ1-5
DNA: TGTGCCAGCAGGACAGGGAATTGGGCTGATCAGCCCCAGCATTTT
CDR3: CASRTGNWADQPQHF

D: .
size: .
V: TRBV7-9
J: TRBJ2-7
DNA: TGTGCCAGCAGCTTAGGAGGAGGTGGGAGCTACGAGCAGTACTTC
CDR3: CASSLGGGGSYEQYF